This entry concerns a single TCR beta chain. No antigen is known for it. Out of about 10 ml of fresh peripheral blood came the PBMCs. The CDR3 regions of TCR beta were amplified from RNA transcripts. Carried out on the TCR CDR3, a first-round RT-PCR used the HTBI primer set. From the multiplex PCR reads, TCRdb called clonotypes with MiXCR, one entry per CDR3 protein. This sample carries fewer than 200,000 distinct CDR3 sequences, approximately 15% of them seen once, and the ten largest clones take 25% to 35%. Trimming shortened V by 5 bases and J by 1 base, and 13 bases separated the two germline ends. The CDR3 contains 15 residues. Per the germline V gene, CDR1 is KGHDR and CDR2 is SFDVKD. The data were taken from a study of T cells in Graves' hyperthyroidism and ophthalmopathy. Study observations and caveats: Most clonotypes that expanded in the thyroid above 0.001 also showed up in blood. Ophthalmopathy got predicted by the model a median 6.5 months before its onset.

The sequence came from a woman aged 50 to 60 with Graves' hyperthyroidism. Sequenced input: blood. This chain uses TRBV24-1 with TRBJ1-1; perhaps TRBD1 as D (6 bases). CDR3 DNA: TGTGCCACCAGTGTATCCCAGGGGCCGAACACTGAAGCTTTCTTT. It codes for CATSVSQGPNTEAFF.